These 5 T cell receptor beta chains came from one sample sequenced in a study of cytomegalovirus exposure and HLA in healthy donors. PCR used 60 Vbeta primers and 13 Jbeta primers. Repertoires were generated with immunoSEQ multiplex PCR, while TCRdb's copy carries only in-frame clones and drops some. The sample yields some 200,000 clones, around 77% seen once. The sequencing sample was made of PBMCs. The receptors originated from a woman aged 25 to 39 in good health and CMV-seronegative.

The chain employs TRBV5-1 and TRBJ2-1; D is perhaps TRBD1 (5 bases). The ends were cut back, 3 bases at V and 4 bases at J, with 17 bases in the middle. Germline CDR1 and CDR2: SGHRS and YFSETQ. The CDR3 contains 16 residues. The CDR3 sequence is CASSSLTAQGYNEQFF. The CDR3 region has the DNA TGCGCCAGCAGCTCCCTAACCGCCCAGGGATACAATGAGCAGTTCTTC.

The rearrangement joins TRBV28 to TRBJ1-1; 8 bases are shared with TRBD1. The CDR3 loop spans 14 amino acids. CDR1 MDHEN and CDR2 SYDVKM come from the germline V gene. V shed 6 bases and J 6 bases; nucleotides not matched to a gene: 9. The CDR3 protein is CASSIWTGFPEAFF. The CDR3 region has the DNA TGTGCCAGCAGCATATGGACAGGGTTCCCTGAAGCTTTCTTT.

This rearrangement joins TRBV30 to TRBJ1-3, with D possibly being TRBD1 (6 bases). Germline V gives CDR1 GTSNPN, CDR2 SVGIG (reference sequence). Trimming removed 1 base from V and 0 bases from J, with 10 bases in between. This CDR3 has 15 amino acids. The CDR3, as DNA: TGTGCCTGGAGTGACAGGGCCTTCTCTGGAAACACCATATATTTT. Translated: CAWSDRAFSGNTIYF.

This chain connects TRBV5-4 to TRBJ1-5; D gene uncertain. The CDR3 has 14 amino acids. Trimming left V 2 bases short and J 0 bases short, with 6 bases between. Germline loops: CDR1 SGHNT, CDR2 YYREEE (reference sequence). The CDR3 DNA reads as TGTGCCAGCAGCTTCTTTAATAGCAATCAGCCCCAGCATTTT. It translates to CASSFFNSNQPQHF.

The V gene is TRBV7-2, the J gene TRBJ2-7; 12 nucleotides match TRBD2. CDR3 size: 21 residues. Trimming removed 0 bases from V and 4 bases from J; junction bases left unmatched: 19. The germline V gene encodes CDR1 SGHTA and CDR2 FQGNSA. CDR3 nucleotide sequence: TGTGCCAGCAGCTTAGCATTGCCGGGGACTAGCGGGTGGCCGCGAGCGTACGAGCAGTACTTC. This codes for CASSLALPGTSGWPRAYEQYF.